The 10 T cell receptor beta chains listed next were all sequenced from one sample in a study of regulatory T cells in long-lasting Graves disease. CDR3 regions were amplified by Arm-PCR using iRepertoire HTBI primers to build TCR beta libraries. TCRdb reprocessed the multiplex PCR reads with MiXCR, giving one entry per CDR3 protein. Among approximately 360,000 distinct CDR3 sequences listed, more than 20% were seen once. Stated time point: persistent/refractory GD, antithyroid drugs over 5 years with positive TRAb. Following extraction of RNA from PBMCs, that RNA was used to make the TCR library. The sample consisted of peripheral blood mononuclear cells (PBMCs), taken when the disease was refractory, from a patient treated with antithyroid drugs. These receptors originate from a woman aged 40 to 50 with Graves disease.

In this sample, this clonotype turned up a few times. Without the conserved terminal phenylalanine or tryptophan, this CDR3 likely stems from a read error. V gene TRBV5-5 combines with J gene TRBJ2-4; no firm D call. V lost 4 bases and J 0 bases, leaving 14 bases between the germline ends. This CDR3 region has 16 residues. The germline gives CDR1 SGHKS, CDR2 YYEKEE (reference sequence). The CDR3 DNA reads TGTGCCAGCAGCCCACGCTTTACGAGAGCCAAAAACATTCAGTACCTC. Protein: CASSPRFTRAKNIQYL.

There are many counts of this clonotype. The chain couples TRBV28 to TRBJ1-5; no firm D call. Deletions cut 6 bases from V and 1 base from J, with 7 bases between. The CDR3 has 13 residues. CDR1 and CDR2 (germline): MDHEN, SYDVKM. This chain's CDR3 is CASSALSNQPQHF. As DNA, the CDR3 is TGTGCCAGCAGCGCCCTAAGCAATCAGCCCCAGCATTTT.

This clonotype was counted only a few times. The rearrangement joins TRBV6-1 to TRBJ2-7; 8 bases match TRBD2. Trimming removed 7 bases from V and 7 bases from J; junction bases left unmatched: 9. In germline, CDR1 is MNHNS, CDR2 SASEGT. CDR3 length equals 13 residues. CDR3 nucleotide sequence: TGTGCCAGCACCGTGGGCCGGGGGGGAGAGCAGTACTTC. Amino acid sequence: CASTVGRGGEQYF.

This clonotype was counted between two and nine times. The chain uses TRBV6-9 and TRBJ2-2; D not certain. Deletions cut 4 bases from V and 4 bases from J, with 13 bases between. The CDR3 runs to 15 residues. Germline values: CDR1 MNHGY, CDR2 SVAAGI. CDR3 nucleotides: TGTGCCAGCAGTTCTATACCCGACGCCACCGGGGAGCTGTTTTTT. Amino acid sequence: CASSSIPDATGELFF.

The V call is TRBV13, the J call TRBJ2-3, with D uncertain. Germline V gene sequence: CDR1 PRHDT, CDR2 FYEKMQ (reference sequence). CDR3 length: 13 amino acids. V shed 2 bases and J shed 4 bases, with 7 bases lying between them. CDR3 bases: TGTGCCAGCAGCTTATACCTGGCAGATACGCAGTATTTT. This translates into CASSLYLADTQYF.

This clonotype was detected ten times or more. The CDR3 DNA sequence: TGTGCCAGCACCCCGGCGGGGACAGGGGGCGAGCAGTACTTC. As protein: CASTPAGTGGEQYF. J is TRBJ2-7 and V is TRBV28; 11 bases match TRBD1. Germline CDR1 and CDR2: MDHEN and SYDVKM. V lost 7 bases to trimming and J lost 6 bases; unmatched junction nucleotides: 8. The CDR3 is 14 residues long.

This CDR3 reads CASSQVFGLAEVNEQFF. DNA for the CDR3: TGCGCCAGCAGCCAAGTCTTCGGACTAGCGGAGGTTAATGAGCAGTTCTTC. J is TRBJ2-1 and V is TRBV4-1; 10 bases line up with TRBD2. Per germline, CDR1 MGHRA and CDR2 YSYEKL. The CDR3 is 17 amino acids. The V gene end was trimmed by 1 base and the J gene end by 7 bases; junction bases not matched to a gene: 10.

CDR3 in DNA: TGTGCCAGCAGCTTGGGCGAGGGGGGGTGGGGAAAGACCCAGTACTTC. Encoded protein: CASSLGEGGWGKTQYF. The V call is TRBV5-5, the J call TRBJ2-5; maybe TRBD2 (7 bases). Germline V CDR1 and CDR2: SGHKS, YYEKEE (reference sequence). The V gene lost 0 bases and the J gene lost 6 bases, with 18 bases spanning the gap. CDR3 length: 16 amino acids.

The chain is built from TRBV7-2 and TRBJ2-7; 10 bases map to TRBD2. V gave up 3 bases and J gave up 1 base; unmatched junction bases: 0. Germline values: CDR1 SGHTA, CDR2 FQGNSA. The CDR3 is made up of 14 amino acids. The CDR3 DNA sequence: TGTGCCAGCAGCTTTAGCGGGAGGTCCTACGAGCAGTACTTC. It translates to CASSFSGRSYEQYF.

This clonotype has a handful of counts. The chain couples TRBV11-2 to TRBJ2-2, with 13 bases aligning to TRBD2. J gave up 3 bases and V 5 bases, and 12 bases lay outside the gene matches. The V gene's germline CDR1 is SGHAT and CDR2 FQNNGV. The CDR3 is 19 residues long. The CDR3 loop is CASSIGLAGDLAHTGELFF. The CDR3 DNA follows: TGTGCCAGCAGCATTGGACTAGCGGGAGACTTGGCGCACACCGGGGAGCTGTTTTTT. The entire variable domain, with the rest obtained from reference TRBV11-2 and TRBJ2-2, is as follows: EAGVAQSPRYKIIEKRQSVAFWCNPISGHATLYWYQQILGQGPKLLIQFQNNGVVDDSQLPKDRFSAERLKGVDSTLKIQPAKLEDSAVYLCASSIGLAGDLAHTGELFFGEGSRLTVL.